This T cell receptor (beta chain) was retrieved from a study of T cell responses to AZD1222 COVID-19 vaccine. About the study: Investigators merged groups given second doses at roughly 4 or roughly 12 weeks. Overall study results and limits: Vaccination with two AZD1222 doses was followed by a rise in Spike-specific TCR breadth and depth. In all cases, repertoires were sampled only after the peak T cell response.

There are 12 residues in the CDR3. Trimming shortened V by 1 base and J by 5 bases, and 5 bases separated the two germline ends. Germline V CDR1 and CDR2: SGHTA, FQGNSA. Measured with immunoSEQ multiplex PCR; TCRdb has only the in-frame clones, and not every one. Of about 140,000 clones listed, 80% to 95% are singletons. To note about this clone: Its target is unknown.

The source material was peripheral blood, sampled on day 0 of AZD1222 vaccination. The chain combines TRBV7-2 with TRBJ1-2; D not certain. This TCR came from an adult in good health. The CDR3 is CASSLGGYGYTF. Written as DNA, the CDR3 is TGTGCCAGCAGCTTAGGCGGGTATGGCTACACCTTC. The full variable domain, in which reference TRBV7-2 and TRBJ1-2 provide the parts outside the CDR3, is GAGVSQSPSNKVTEKGKDVELRCDPISGHTALYWYRQSLGQGLEFLIYFQGNSAPDKSGLPSDRFSAERTGGSVSTLTIQRTQQEDSAVYLCASSLGGYGYTFGSGTRLTVV.